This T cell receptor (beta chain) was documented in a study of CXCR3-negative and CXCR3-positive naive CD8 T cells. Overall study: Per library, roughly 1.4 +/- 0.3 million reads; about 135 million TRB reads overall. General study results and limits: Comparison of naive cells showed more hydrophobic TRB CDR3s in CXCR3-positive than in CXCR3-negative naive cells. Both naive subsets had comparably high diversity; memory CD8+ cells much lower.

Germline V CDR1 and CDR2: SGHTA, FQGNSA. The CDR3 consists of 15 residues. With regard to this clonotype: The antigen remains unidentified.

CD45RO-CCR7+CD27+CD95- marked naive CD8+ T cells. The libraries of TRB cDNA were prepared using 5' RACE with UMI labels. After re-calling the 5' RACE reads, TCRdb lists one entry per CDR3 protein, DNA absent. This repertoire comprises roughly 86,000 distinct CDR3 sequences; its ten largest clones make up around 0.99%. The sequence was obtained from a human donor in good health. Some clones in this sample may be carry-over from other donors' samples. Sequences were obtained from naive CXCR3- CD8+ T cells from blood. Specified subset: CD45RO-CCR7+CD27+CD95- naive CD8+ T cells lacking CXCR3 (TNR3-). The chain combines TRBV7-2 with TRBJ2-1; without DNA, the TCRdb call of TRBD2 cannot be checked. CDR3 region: CASSQLAASYNEQFF.